A selection of T cell receptor beta chains follows, all from one sample in a study of blood T cells in healthy people across ages. TCRdb itself ran the 5' RACE reads through MiXCR, one entry per CDR3 protein. The sample has around 870,000 distinct CDR3 sequences, under 30% seen once. Sequenced: blood. The receptor set was obtained from a woman older than 75 in good health. The conserved cysteine and the conserved F or W are not part of the CDR3 here.

TRBJ1-2 TRBV3-1 ASSQDRGRIGYT
TRBJ1-2 TRBV2 ASRTGSNLYGYT
- TRBV7-6 ASSSRPAGYEQY
TRBJ2-1 TRBV7-2 ASSNLGTSGNNERF
TRBJ2-7 TRBV20-1 SALDRGHEQY
TRBJ2-5 TRBV5-1 ASSPGSGGAGGTQY
TRBJ2-7 TRBV10-3 AISDTFLPSGEQY
TRBJ2-5 TRBV7-2 ASSPRAGGLSGETQY
TRBJ2-4 TRBV5-4 ASSLAGALAKNIQY
TRBJ1-2 TRBV20-1 SARDRAQGRAGYT
TRBJ1-1 TRBV7-2 ASSKYKGTNIKENTEAF
TRBJ2-7 TRBV7-2 ASSIGDEQY
TRBJ2-7 TRBV5-1 ASSQQHGHLYEQY
TRBJ1-6 TRBV28 ATSSLGQGYSPLH
TRBJ2-1 TRBV28 ASSYDRGLPYNEQF
TRBJ2-7 TRBV11-2 ASSLRWEKGYEQY
TRBJ2-1 TRBV5-6 ASRQTGTAYNEQF
TRBJ2-1 TRBV18 ASSPTGLDYDEQF
TRBJ2-5 TRBV13 ASSLGWRQGAYEQY
TRBJ2-5 TRBV7-2 ASSRNMGLAGGEETQY
TRBJ1-6 TRBV12-3/TRBV12-4 ASSPQGFSPLH
TRBJ2-1 TRBV12-3/TRBV12-4 ASSSIVGAYNEQF
TRBJ2-3 TRBV5-1 ASSLAQSGGTDTQY
TRBJ2-7 TRBV7-9 ASSTGTSGQGAYEQY
TRBJ2-5 TRBV15 ATSRGGGKETQY
TRBJ2-3 TRBV27 ASSLKGAPTDTQY
TRBJ1-6 TRBV5-1 ASSLGQGPPNSPLH
TRBJ2-7 TRBV18 ASSPTGRETYEQY
TRBJ2-1 TRBV21-1 ASSKVDGEQF
TRBJ2-3 TRBV28 ASSLHRTSGGTQY
TRBJ2-2 TRBV3-1 ASSHAGTGGRGELF
TRBJ2-3 TRBV29-1 SADSPGADTQY
TRBJ1-1 TRBV12-3/TRBV12-4 ASSSQRANTEAF
TRBJ2-4 TRBV24-1 ATSDPASRANIQY